The rows below give T cell receptor beta chains drawn from one sample of a study of beta chain features in type 1 diabetes. Clones were sequenced by immunoSEQ multiplex PCR, and TCRdb holds only the in-frame ones, with some missing. Of 130,000 or so clones listed, about 16% are singletons. The sequenced sample consisted of central memory CD4+ T cells from blood. Source of these receptors: a man in his thirties or forties with type 1 diabetes. Each CDR3 is given with its conserved first and last residue. Fields, in order: CDR3 protein, CDR3 DNA, V gene, J gene, clone size, D gene. The D gene is left open where the match is weak. Where a row states a size, it is once, few, many or the class of an expanded clone; other rows omit it.

CSVDRAYTDTQYF	TGCAGCGTTGACAGGGCATACACAGATACGCAGTATTTT	TRBV29-1	TRBJ2-3	few	.
CASSPVGTGEAFF	TGTGCCAGCTCACCCGTGGGGACAGGAGAAGCTTTCTTT	TRBV18	TRBJ1-1	medium-sized	TRBD1
CASSPIGTLSYEQYF	TGTGCCAGCAGCCCAATCGGGACCCTTTCCTACGAGCAGTACTTC	TRBV4-2	TRBJ2-7	.	.
CASSIPTGDITEAFF	TGCGCCAGCAGCATCCCGACAGGGGATATCACTGAAGCTTTCTTT	TRBV5-1	TRBJ1-1	.	TRBD1
CASSQAGVNQPQHF	TGCGCCAGCAGCCAAGCCGGCGTTAATCAGCCCCAGCATTTT	TRBV4-3	TRBJ1-5	.	.
CASSRTSGAYYEQYF	TGCGCCAGCAGCCGTACTAGCGGGGCTTACTACGAGCAGTACTTC	TRBV5-1	TRBJ2-7	.	TRBD2
CASSPTGPALAGVGSEQYF	TGTGCCAGCTCACCAACGGGTCCGGCACTAGCGGGGGTCGGGAGCGAGCAGTACTTC	TRBV18	TRBJ2-7	.	TRBD2
CASLPGDRAHTQYF	TGTGCCAGCCTACCAGGAGACAGGGCGCATACGCAGTATTTT	TRBV6-6	TRBJ2-3	few	TRBD1
CAISDRSPYQPQHF	TGTGCCATCAGTGACAGGTCCCCTTATCAGCCCCAGCATTTT	TRBV10-3	TRBJ1-5	once	.
CSAYRGDTQYF	TGCAGTGCTTACCGGGGGGATACGCAGTATTTT	TRBV20-1	TRBJ2-3	.	.
CASSSWTATEAFF	TGCGCCAGCAGCTCCTGGACTGCAACTGAAGCTTTCTTT	TRBV5-1	TRBJ1-1	few	.
CAWKRLGTGELFF	TGTGCCTGGAAAAGGCTGGGCACCGGGGAGCTGTTTTTT	TRBV30	TRBJ2-2	few	.
CASSPGTALEQPQHF	TGTGCCAGCAGCCCAGGGACAGCGTTGGAACAGCCCCAGCATTTT	TRBV27	TRBJ1-5	.	TRBD1
CASSGTGRSNEQYF	TGTGCCAGCAGTGGGACAGGGAGGAGCAACGAGCAGTACTTC	TRBV27	TRBJ2-7	.	TRBD1
CASSSQDRGGEQFF	TGTGCCAGCAGCTCCCAGGACCGGGGAGGAGAGCAGTTCTTC	TRBV5-4	TRBJ2-1	.	.
CASSPQPEGSWGYTF	TGTGCCAGCAGCCCCCAACCAGAAGGGTCGTGGGGCTACACCTTC	TRBV9	TRBJ1-2	.	.
CASSPRWGDTQYF	TGTGCCAGCAGTCCGAGATGGGGGGATACGCAGTATTTT	TRBV27	TRBJ2-3	few	.
CASSKEGLEKENIQYF	TGTGCCAGCAGCAAAGAGGGCCTCGAGAAAGAAAACATTCAGTACTTC	TRBV21-1	TRBJ2-4	.	.
CASSSTLREDRGLHEQYF	TGTGCCAGCAGCTCCACCCTTAGGGAAGACAGGGGGCTACACGAGCAGTACTTC	TRBV13	TRBJ2-7	few	TRBD1
CAISPSEGSGSYEQYF	TGTGCCATCAGTCCCTCTGAGGGCAGTGGAAGCTACGAGCAGTACTTC	TRBV10-3	TRBJ2-7	few	.
CASSKLAGEQYF	TGTGCCAGCAGCAAACTCGCGGGTGAGCAGTACTTC	TRBV6-6	TRBJ2-7	few	.
CASGRVSGTLNIQYF	TGTGCTAGTGGACGCGTGTCCGGGACGCTAAACATTCAGTACTTC	TRBV12-5	TRBJ2-4	few	.
CSVDRGSNTEAFF	TGCAGCGTTGACAGGGGTAGTAACACTGAAGCTTTCTTT	TRBV29-1	TRBJ1-1	few	.
CASSVSGGGNNNEQFF	TGTGCCAGCAGCGTATCAGGCGGGGGGAACAACAATGAGCAGTTCTTC	TRBV9	TRBJ2-1	few	TRBD2
CASMSARGSTGELFF	TGTGCCAGCATGTCAGCCAGGGGGAGCACCGGGGAGCTGTTTTTT	TRBV25-1	TRBJ2-2	.	TRBD1
CASSFNSYEQYF	TGTGCCAGCAGCTTCAACTCCTACGAGCAGTACTTC	TRBV7-2	TRBJ2-7	.	.
CASSQEGGTGTYEQYF	TGCGCCAGCAGCCAAGAGGGGGGGACAGGGACCTACGAGCAGTACTTC	TRBV4-3	TRBJ2-7	few	TRBD1
CASSQEGRRRNTEAFF	TGCGCCAGCAGCCAAGAGGGGAGGAGGAGGAACACTGAAGCTTTCTTT	TRBV4-3	TRBJ1-1	.	.
CASTLRRGHEKLFF	TGTGCCAGCACTCTTCGAAGGGGTCACGAAAAACTGTTTTTT	TRBV2	TRBJ1-4	many	.
CASSRQFYEQYF	TGTGCCAGCAGCCGACAGTTCTACGAGCAGTACTTC	TRBV5-8	TRBJ2-7	.	.
CASSLAGSTYEQYF	TGCGCCAGCAGCTTGGCCGGTTCGACCTACGAGCAGTACTTC	TRBV5-1	TRBJ2-7	few	.
CASSLTAKTEAFF	TGTGCCAGCAGCTTGACAGCGAAGACTGAAGCTTTCTTT	TRBV7-2	TRBJ1-1	.	.
CASSPDRGTETQYF	TGTGCCAGCAGCCCTGACAGGGGAACAGAGACCCAGTACTTC	TRBV9	TRBJ2-5	.	TRBD1
CASSGTGQGGDTEAFF	TGTGCCAGCTCGGGAACGGGACAGGGAGGGGACACTGAAGCTTTCTTT	TRBV18	TRBJ1-1	medium-sized	TRBD1
CAWNLPGTGNEKLFF	TGTGCCTGGAACCTGCCGGGGACAGGGAATGAAAAACTGTTTTTT	TRBV30	TRBJ1-4	.	TRBD1
CASSETGAYEQYF	TGTGCCAGCAGCGAAACAGGGGCCTACGAGCAGTACTTC	TRBV7-9	TRBJ2-7	.	TRBD1
CASSSMTGVENNEQFF	TGTGCCAGTAGTAGCATGACAGGGGTTGAGAACAATGAGCAGTTCTTC	TRBV19	TRBJ2-1	.	TRBD1
CASSLAPGSQETQYF	TGCGCCAGCAGCTTGGCACCGGGCTCACAAGAGACCCAGTACTTC	TRBV5-1	TRBJ2-5	.	.
CASSPGPANEQFF	TGTGCCAGCAGCCCAGGGCCGGCCAATGAGCAGTTCTTC	TRBV7-2	TRBJ2-1	many	.
CASSEAGDGYTF	TGTGCCAGCAGTGAAGCAGGGGATGGCTACACCTTC	TRBV2	TRBJ1-2	once	.
CASSLGEGNEQFF	TGTGCCAGCAGCTTAGGTGAGGGCAATGAGCAGTTCTTC	TRBV7-2	TRBJ2-1	.	.
CSWAGDTDTQYF	TGCAGCTGGGCGGGGGACACAGATACGCAGTATTTT	TRBV29-1	TRBJ2-3	few	TRBD2
CASSFMGGRGYTF	TGTGCCAGCAGCTTCATGGGGGGCCGGGGCTACACCTTC	TRBV5-6	TRBJ1-2	.	.
CASSDRALNQPQHF	TGTGCCAGCAGTGACAGGGCGCTCAATCAGCCCCAGCATTTT	TRBV28	TRBJ1-5	.	TRBD1
CSASGHEQFF	TGCAGTGCGTCAGGTCATGAGCAGTTCTTC	TRBV20-1	TRBJ2-1	.	.
CSALTVQETQYF	TGCAGCGCATTGACGGTGCAAGAGACCCAGTACTTC	TRBV29-1	TRBJ2-5	few	.
CASSLEPFGSPLHF	TGCGCCAGCAGCTTGGAACCGTTCGGTTCACCCCTCCACTTT	TRBV5-1	TRBJ1-6	.	.
CASSRGEGTQYF	TGTGCCAGCAGCCGAGGGGAAGGGACCCAGTACTTC	TRBV7-9	TRBJ2-5	few	.
CASEGRGGTGELFF	TGTGCCTCCGAGGGACGGGGCGGCACCGGGGAGCTGTTTTTT	TRBV10-3	TRBJ2-2	.	.
CAISEWRPDGDEKLFF	TGTGCCATCAGTGAGTGGCGGCCGGACGGAGATGAAAAACTGTTTTTT	TRBV10-3	TRBJ1-4	few	.
CASSLVLTYNEQFF	TGCGCCAGCAGCTTGGTTCTTACCTACAATGAGCAGTTCTTC	TRBV5-1	TRBJ2-1	.	.
CASRVQGSYNEQFF	TGTGCCAGTAGAGTACAGGGATCCTACAATGAGCAGTTCTTC	TRBV19	TRBJ2-1	many	.
CASSQRLQETQYF	TGTGCCAGCAGCCAACGATTACAAGAGACCCAGTACTTC	TRBV14	TRBJ2-5	.	.
CASRPGTLNTGELFF	TGCGCCAGCAGACCCGGGACTTTGAACACCGGGGAGCTGTTTTTT	TRBV4-3	TRBJ2-2	.	.
CASSTGEDQPQHF	TGTGCCAGCTCTACAGGGGAGGATCAGCCCCAGCATTTT	TRBV9	TRBJ1-5	few	TRBD1
CASRTGTGSTYEQYF	TGTGCCAGCAGAACCGGGACAGGGAGCACCTACGAGCAGTACTTC	TRBV7-2	TRBJ2-7	.	TRBD1
CSVRGEIKGPEQYF	TGCAGCGTTAGGGGGGAAATCAAAGGCCCCGAGCAGTACTTC	TRBV29-1	TRBJ2-7	.	.
CASSSQTGDGYTF	TGTGCCAGCAGCTCCCAAACAGGTGACGGCTACACCTTC	TRBV7-3	TRBJ1-2	.	.
CASSLESTGSSGANVLTF	TGTGCCAGCAGCTTAGAGTCGACAGGGAGCTCTGGGGCCAACGTCCTGACTTTC	TRBV7-6	TRBJ2-6	few	TRBD1